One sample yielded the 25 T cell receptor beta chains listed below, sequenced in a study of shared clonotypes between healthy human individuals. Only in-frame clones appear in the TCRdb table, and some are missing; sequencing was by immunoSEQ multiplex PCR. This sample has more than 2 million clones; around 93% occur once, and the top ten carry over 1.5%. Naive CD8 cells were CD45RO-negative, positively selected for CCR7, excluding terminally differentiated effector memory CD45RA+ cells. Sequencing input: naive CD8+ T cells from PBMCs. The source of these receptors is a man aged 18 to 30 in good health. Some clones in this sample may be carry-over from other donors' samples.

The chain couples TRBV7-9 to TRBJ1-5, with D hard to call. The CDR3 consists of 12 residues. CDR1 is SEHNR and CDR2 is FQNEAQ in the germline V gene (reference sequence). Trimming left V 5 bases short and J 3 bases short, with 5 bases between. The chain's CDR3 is CASSATNQPQHF. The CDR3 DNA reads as TGTGCCAGCAGCGCCACCAATCAGCCCCAGCATTTT.

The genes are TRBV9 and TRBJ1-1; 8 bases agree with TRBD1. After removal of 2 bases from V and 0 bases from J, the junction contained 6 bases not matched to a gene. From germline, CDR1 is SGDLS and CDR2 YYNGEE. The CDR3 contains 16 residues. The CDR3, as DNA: TGTGCCAGCAGCGTGGACAGGGAAGGGATGAACACTGAAGCTTTCTTT. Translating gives CASSVDREGMNTEAFF.

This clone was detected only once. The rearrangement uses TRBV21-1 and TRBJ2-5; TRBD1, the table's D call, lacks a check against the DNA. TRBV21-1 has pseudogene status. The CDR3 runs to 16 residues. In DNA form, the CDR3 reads TGTGCCAGCAGCAAATGGGATTCAGGGTACTGGGAGACCCAGTACTTC. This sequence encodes CASSKWDSGYWETQYF.

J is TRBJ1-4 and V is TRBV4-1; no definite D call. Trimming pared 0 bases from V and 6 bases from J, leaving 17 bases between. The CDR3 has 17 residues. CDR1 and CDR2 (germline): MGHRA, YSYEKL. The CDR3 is CASSQDPPGYVDEKLFF. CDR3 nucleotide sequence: TGCGCCAGCAGCCAAGATCCCCCCGGGTATGTGGATGAAAAACTGTTTTTT.

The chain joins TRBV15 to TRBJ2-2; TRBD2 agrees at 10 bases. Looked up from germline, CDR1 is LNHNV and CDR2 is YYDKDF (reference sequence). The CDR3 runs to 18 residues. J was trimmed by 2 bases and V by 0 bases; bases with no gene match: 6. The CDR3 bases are TGTGCCACCAGCAGAGACAGAGGACTAGCGGTTAACACCGGGGAGCTGTTTTTT. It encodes CATSRDRGLAVNTGELFF.

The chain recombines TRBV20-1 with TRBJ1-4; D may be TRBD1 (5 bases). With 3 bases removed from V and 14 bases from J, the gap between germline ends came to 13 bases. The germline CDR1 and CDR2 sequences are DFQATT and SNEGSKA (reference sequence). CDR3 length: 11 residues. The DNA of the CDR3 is TGCAGTGCTAGGACCGGGGGTTGGCTGTTTTTT. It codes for CSARTGGWLFF.

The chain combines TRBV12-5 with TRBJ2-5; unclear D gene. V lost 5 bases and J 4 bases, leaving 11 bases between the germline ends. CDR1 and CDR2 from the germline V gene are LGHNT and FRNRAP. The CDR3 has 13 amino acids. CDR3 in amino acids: CASGHSTAETQYF. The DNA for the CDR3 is TGTGCTAGTGGTCATAGCACCGCAGAGACCCAGTACTTC. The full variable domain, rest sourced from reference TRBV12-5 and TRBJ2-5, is DARVTQTPRHKVTEMGQEVTMRCQPILGHNTVFWYRQTMMQGLELLAYFRNRAPLDDSGMPKDRFSAEMPDATLATLKIQPSEPRDSAVYFCASGHSTAETQYFGPGTRLLVL.

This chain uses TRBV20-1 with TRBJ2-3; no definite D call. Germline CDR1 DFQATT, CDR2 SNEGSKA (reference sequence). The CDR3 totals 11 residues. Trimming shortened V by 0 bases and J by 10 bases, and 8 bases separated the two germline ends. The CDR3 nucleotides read TGCAGTGCTAGAGAATGGCCGGCGCAGTATTTT. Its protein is CSAREWPAQYF.

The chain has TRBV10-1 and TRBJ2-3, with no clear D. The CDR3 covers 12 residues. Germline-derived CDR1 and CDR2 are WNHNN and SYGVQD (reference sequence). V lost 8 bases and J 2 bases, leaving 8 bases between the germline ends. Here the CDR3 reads CASSGDTDTQYF. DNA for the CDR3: TGCGCCAGCTCTGGGGACACAGATACGCAGTATTTT.

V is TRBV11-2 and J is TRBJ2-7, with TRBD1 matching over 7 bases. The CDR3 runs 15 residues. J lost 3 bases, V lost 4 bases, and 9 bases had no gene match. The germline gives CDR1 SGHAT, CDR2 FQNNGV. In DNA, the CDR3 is TGTGCCAGCAGCTCAAGACAGGGTAGGAGCTACGAGCAGTACTTC. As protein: CASSSRQGRSYEQYF.

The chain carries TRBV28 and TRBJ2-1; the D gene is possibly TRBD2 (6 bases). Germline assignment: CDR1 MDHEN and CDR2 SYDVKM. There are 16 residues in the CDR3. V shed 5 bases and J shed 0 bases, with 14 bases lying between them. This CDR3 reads CASSIGAGSSYNEQFF. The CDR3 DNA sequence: TGTGCCAGCAGTATTGGGGCGGGGAGCTCCTACAATGAGCAGTTCTTC.

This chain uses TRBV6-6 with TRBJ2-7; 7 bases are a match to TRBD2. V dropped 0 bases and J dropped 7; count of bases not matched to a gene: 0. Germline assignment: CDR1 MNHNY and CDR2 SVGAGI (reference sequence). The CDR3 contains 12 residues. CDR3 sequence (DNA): TGTGCCAGCAGTTACTCAGCGGGGGAGCAGTACTTC. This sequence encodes CASSYSAGEQYF.

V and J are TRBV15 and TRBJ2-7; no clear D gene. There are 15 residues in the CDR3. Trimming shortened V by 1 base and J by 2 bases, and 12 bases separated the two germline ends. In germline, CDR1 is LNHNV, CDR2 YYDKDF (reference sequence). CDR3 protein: CATSRGPPGTYEQYF. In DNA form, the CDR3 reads TGTGCCACCAGCAGAGGACCGCCGGGTACCTACGAGCAGTACTTC.

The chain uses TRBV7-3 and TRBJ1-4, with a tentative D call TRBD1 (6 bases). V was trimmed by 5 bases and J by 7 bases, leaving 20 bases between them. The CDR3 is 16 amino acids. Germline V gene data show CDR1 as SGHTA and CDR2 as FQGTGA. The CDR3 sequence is CASSAFDRRESEKLFF. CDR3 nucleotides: TGTGCCAGCAGCGCCTTTGACAGGAGAGAAAGTGAAAAACTGTTTTTT.

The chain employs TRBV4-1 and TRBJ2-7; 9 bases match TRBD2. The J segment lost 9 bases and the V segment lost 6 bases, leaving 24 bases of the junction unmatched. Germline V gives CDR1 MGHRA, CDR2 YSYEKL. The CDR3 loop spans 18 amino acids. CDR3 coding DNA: TGCGCCAGCAGTCTCGGCCCCGCTCTAGCGGGGAGATTGCTAGTGCAGTACTTC. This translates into CASSLGPALAGRLLVQYF.

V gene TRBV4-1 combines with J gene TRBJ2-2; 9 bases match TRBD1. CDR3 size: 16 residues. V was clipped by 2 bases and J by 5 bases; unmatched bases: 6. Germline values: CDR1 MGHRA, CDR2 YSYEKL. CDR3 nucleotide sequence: TGCGCCAGCAGCCAATCCCGAGGACAGGGGACCGGGGAGCTGTTTTTT. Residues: CASSQSRGQGTGELFF.

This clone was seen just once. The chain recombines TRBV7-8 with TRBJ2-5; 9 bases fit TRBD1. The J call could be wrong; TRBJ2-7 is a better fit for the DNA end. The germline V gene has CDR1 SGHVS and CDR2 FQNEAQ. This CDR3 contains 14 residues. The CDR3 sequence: CASSPDRGVLEQYF. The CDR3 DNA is TGTGCCAGCAGCCCGGACAGGGGTGTCCTCGAGCAGTACTTC.

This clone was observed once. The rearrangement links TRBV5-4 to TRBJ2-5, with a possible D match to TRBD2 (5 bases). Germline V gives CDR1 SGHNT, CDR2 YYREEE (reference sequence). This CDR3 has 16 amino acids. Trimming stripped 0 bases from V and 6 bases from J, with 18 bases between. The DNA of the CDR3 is TGTGCCAGCAGCTTGGATTGGGGAGCCCTGGGGAAGACCCAGTACTTC. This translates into CASSLDWGALGKTQYF.

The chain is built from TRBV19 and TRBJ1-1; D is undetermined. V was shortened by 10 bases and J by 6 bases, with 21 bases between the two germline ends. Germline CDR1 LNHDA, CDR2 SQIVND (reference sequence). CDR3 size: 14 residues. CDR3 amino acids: CATQNQKDYSEAFF. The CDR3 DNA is TGTGCCACCCAAAATCAAAAGGACTACTCTGAAGCTTTCTTT.

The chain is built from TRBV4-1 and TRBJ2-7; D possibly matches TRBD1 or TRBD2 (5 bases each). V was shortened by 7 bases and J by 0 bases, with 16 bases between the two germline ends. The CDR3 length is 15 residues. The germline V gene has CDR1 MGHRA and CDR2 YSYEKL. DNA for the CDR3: TGCGCCAGCACCCAGGTGGCAGGGACCTCCTACGAGCAGTACTTC. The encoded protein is CASTQVAGTSYEQYF.

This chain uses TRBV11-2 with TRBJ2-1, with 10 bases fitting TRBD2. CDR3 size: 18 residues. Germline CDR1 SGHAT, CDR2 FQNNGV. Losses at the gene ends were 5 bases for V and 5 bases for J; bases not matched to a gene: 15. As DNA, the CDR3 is TGTGCCAGCAGCCGTGGAGTCTATAGGACTAGCGGACACAATGAGCAGTTCTTC. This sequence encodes CASSRGVYRTSGHNEQFF.

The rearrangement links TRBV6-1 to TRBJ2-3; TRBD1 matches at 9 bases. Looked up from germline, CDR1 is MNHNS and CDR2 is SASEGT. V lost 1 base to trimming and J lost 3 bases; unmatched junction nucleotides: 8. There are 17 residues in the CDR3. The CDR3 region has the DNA TGTGCCAGCAGTGAAGTACAGGGGGCGATAAGTACAGATACGCAGTATTTT. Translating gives CASSEVQGAISTDTQYF.

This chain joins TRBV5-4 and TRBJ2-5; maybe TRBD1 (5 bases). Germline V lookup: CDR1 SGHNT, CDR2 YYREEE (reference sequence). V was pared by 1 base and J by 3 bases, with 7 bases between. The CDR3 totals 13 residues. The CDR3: CASSLSREETQYF. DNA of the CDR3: TGTGCCAGCAGCTTGTCCAGGGAAGAGACCCAGTACTTC.

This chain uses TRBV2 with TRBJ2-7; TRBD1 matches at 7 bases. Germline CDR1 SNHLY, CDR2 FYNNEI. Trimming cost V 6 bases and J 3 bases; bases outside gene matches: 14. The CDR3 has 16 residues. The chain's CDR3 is CASSDRSGDSHYEQYF. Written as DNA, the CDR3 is TGTGCCAGCAGCGACCGTTCAGGGGACAGCCACTACGAGCAGTACTTC. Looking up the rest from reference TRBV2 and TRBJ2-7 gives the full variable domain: EPEVTQTPSHQVTQMGQEVILRCVPISNHLYFYWYRQILGQKVEFLVSFYNNEISEKSEIFDDQFSVERPDGSNFTLKIRSTKLEDSAMYFCASSDRSGDSHYEQYFGPGTRLTVT.

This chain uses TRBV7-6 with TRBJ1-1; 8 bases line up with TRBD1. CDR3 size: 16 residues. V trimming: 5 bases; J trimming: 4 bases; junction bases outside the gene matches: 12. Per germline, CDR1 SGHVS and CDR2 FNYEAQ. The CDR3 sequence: CASSASAGGWITEAFF. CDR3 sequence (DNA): TGTGCCAGCAGCGCGTCAGCAGGGGGCTGGATCACTGAAGCTTTCTTT.